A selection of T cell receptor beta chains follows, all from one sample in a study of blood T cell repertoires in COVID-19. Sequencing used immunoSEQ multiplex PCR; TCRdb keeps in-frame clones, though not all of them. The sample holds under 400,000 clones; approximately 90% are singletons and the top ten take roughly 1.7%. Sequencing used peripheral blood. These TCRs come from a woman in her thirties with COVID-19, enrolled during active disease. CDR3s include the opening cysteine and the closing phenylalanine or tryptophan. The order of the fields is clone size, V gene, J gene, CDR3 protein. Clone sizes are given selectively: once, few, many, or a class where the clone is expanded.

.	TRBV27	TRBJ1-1	CASSLVPDSLNTEAFF
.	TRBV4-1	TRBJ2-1	CASSQANLVGGGQSEQFF
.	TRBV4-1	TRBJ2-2	CASSLYVGGGELFF
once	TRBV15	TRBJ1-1	CATSRGGGTNTEAFF
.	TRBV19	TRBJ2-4	CASRPGVSGIQYF
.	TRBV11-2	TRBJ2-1	CASSSSTSGGNEQFF
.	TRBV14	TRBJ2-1	CASSQVVSSGVPEQFF
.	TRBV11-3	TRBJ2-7	CASSGGGVEQYF
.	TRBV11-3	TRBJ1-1	CASSLQGERYF
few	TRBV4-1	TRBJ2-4	CASSQEGQGLGIQYF
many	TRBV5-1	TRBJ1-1	CASSAGQKNTEAFF
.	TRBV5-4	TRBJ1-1	CASSLKGTGVNTEAFF
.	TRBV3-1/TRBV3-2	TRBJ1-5	CASSPGWGNQPQHF
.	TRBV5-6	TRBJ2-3	CASSGLAGGADTQYF
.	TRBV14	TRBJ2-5	CASSQEGVTSGGASKTQYF
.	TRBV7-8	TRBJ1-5	CASSPRASNQPQHF
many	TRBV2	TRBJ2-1	CASRMERGAYNEQFF
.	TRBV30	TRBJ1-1	CAWSKTGLGAEAFF
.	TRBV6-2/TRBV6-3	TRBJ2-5	CASSDTPQAETQYF
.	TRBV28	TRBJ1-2	CASIGLSGYTF
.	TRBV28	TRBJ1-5	CASSLTGPSNQPQHF
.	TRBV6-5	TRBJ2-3	CASSYSRTGSTDTQYF
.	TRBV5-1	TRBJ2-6	CASSLAAEGANVLTF
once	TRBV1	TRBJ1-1	CTSSQFQNIPKMMNTEAFF
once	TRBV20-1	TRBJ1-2	CSASPGRSYGYTF
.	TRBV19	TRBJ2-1	CASSIGGFYNEQFF
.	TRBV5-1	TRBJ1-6	CASSLEAATDNSPLHF
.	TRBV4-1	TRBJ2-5	CASSPGRGLVETQYF
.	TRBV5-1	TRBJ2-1	CASSLIGGDYNEQFF
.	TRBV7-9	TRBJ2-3	CASSSPSTDTQYF
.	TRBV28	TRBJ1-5	CASSIPGTGGQPQHF
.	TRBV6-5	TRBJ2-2	CASRGGGERTGELFF
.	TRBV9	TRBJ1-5	CASSIQGGSNQPQHF
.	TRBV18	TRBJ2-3	CASSPPQGRTDTQYF
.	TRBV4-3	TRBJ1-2	CASSQDVVAGREGGYTF
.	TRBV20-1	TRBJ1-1	CSASGATQRVNTEAFF
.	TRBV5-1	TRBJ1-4	CASRQQGASEKLFF
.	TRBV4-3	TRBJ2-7	CASSQHHPGSYEQYF
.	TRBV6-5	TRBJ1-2	CASAGYYGYTF